A single sample gave rise to the 7 T cell receptor beta chains below, sequenced in a study of OX40 agonist ivuxolimab in advanced cancers. The receptor library was made with the immunoSEQ multiplex PCR assay. Held by TCRdb, this immuneACCESS table contains in-frame sequences only and omits some clones. Under half of the omission traces to an unresolved V gene where checked; the cause of the rest is unknown. This sample comprises around 95,000 clones, less than 95% of them detected only once. 0.45% to 0.65% of the sample rests with the top ten. Sequenced material: CD4+ or CD8+ T cells sorted from blood, taken in a trial of the OX40 agonist ivuxolimab. The source of these receptors is an adult with an advanced solid tumor such as melanoma, head and neck, liver or kidney cancer.

This clone appeared a few times. V and J are TRBV12-5 and TRBJ1-2; the match to TRBD1 covers 7 bases. The J segment lost 2 bases and the V segment lost 3 bases, leaving 0 bases of the junction unmatched. Germline CDR1 and CDR2: LGHNT and FRNRAP. The CDR3 has 13 residues. The CDR3 protein is CASGLGGNYGYTF. DNA for the CDR3: TGTGCTAGTGGTTTAGGGGGCAACTATGGCTACACCTTC.

The chain joins TRBV5-1 to TRBJ2-1, with D possibly matching TRBD2 (5 bases). Trimming pared 6 bases from V and 0 bases from J, leaving 13 bases between. The CDR3 extends over 15 amino acids. The V gene's germline CDR1 is SGHRS and CDR2 YFSETQ. CDR3 bases: TGCGCCAGCAACGCGTTAGCGAGCTCCTACAATGAGCAGTTCTTC. It yields the protein CASNALASSYNEQFF.

The chain has TRBV5-1 and TRBJ1-4, with D uncertain. The germline V gene encodes CDR1 SGHRS and CDR2 YFSETQ. Trimming shortened V by 3 bases and J by 7 bases, and 13 bases separated the two germline ends. The CDR3 length is 14 residues. As DNA, the CDR3 is TGCGCCAGCAGCTCAGGCTTTCAAGGTGAAAAACTGTTTTTT. Amino acids: CASSSGFQGEKLFF.

The chain uses TRBV18 and TRBJ2-2; tentative D call: TRBD2 (5 bases). V lost 3 bases to trimming and J lost 3 bases, with 11 bases between them. The CDR3 has 15 residues. Germline-derived CDR1 and CDR2 are KGHSH and LQKENI. The CDR3 loop reads CASSPIGGYTGELFF. Here the CDR3 DNA reads TGTGCCAGCTCACCTATCGGCGGGTACACCGGGGAGCTGTTTTTT.

V and J are TRBV11-2 and TRBJ2-1; TRBD2 might be the D (5 bases). V was clipped by 1 base and J by 3 bases, with 7 bases between them. The germline gives CDR1 SGHAT, CDR2 FQNNGV. This CDR3 comprises 14 residues. The CDR3 is CASSLARDYNEQFF. CDR3 DNA: TGTGCCAGCAGCTTAGCTCGGGACTACAATGAGCAGTTCTTC.

The chain combines TRBV2 with TRBJ1-4, with 11 bases that match TRBD1. Trimming at V came to 6 bases and at J to 7 bases, leaving 7 bases not matched to a gene. The germline V gene encodes CDR1 SNHLY and CDR2 FYNNEI. The CDR3 is 15 residues long. The CDR3 reads CASREDRGQGEKLFF. CDR3 nucleotides: TGTGCCAGCAGGGAGGACAGGGGGCAAGGTGAAAAACTGTTTTTT. Full variable domain (remainder filled in from reference TRBV2 and TRBJ1-4): EPEVTQTPSHQVTQMGQEVILRCVPISNHLYFYWYRQILGQKVEFLVSFYNNEISEKSEIFDDQFSVERPDGSNFTLKIRSTKLEDSAMYFCASREDRGQGEKLFFGSGTQLSVL.

The genes are TRBV6-5 and TRBJ1-2, with 8 bases matching TRBD1. The germline gives CDR1 MNHEY, CDR2 SVGAGI. The junction had 3 bases not matched to a gene; V was cut back by 6 bases and J by 3 bases. The CDR3 has 13 amino acids. Written as DNA, the CDR3 is TGTGCCAGCAGGCGACAGGGGCACTATGGCTACACCTTC. Protein: CASRRQGHYGYTF.